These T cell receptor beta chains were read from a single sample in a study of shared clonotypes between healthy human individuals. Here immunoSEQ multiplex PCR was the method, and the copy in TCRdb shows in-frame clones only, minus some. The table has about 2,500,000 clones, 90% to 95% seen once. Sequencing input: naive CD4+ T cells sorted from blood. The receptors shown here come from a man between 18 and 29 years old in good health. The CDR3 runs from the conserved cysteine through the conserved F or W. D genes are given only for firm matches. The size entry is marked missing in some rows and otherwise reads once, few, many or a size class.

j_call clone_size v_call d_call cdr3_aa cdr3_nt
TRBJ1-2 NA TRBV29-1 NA CSVLLSNYGYTF TGCAGCGTCTTGCTGAGTAACTATGGCTACACCTTC
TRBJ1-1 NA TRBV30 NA CAWKRDRPFVTEAFF TGTGCCTGGAAAAGGGACCGCCCTTTTGTCACTGAAGCTTTCTTT
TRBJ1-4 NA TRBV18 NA CASSPLRGAGEKLFF TGTGCCAGCTCACCATTGCGGGGGGCCGGTGAAAAACTGTTTTTT
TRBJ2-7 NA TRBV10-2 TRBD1 CASTDRPAYEQYF TGCGCCAGCACGGACAGGCCGGCCTACGAGCAGTACTTC
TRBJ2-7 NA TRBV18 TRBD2 CASSGTSGIYEQYF TGTGCCAGCTCGGGGACTAGCGGGATATACGAGCAGTACTTC
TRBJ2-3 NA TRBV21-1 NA CASSNRSRRSGTVYTDTQYF TGTGCCAGCAGCAATCGATCACGGAGGTCCGGGACTGTATACACAGATACGCAGTATTTT
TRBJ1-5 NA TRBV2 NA CASSERDYSNQPQHF TGTGCCAGCAGTGAACGGGACTATAGCAATCAGCCCCAGCATTTT
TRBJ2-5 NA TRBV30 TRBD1 CAWSGYRGETQYF TGTGCCTGGAGTGGCTACAGGGGAGAGACCCAGTACTTC
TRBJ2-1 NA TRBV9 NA CASSYPQTEQFF TGTGCCAGCAGCTACCCGCAGACTGAGCAGTTCTTC
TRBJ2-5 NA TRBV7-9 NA CASNSGDRVMETQYF TGTGCCAGCAATTCGGGGGACAGAGTGATGGAGACCCAGTACTTC
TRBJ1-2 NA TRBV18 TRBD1 CASSRLQGADMGFGGGYTF TGTGCCAGCTCACGTCTCCAGGGGGCTGACATGGGTTTTGGCGGTGGCTACACCTTC
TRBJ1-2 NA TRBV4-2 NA CASSQDLPGPYGYTF TGTGCCAGCAGCCAAGATCTGCCAGGGCCTTATGGCTACACCTTC
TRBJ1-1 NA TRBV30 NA CAWTKGSSTEAFF TGTGCCTGGACCAAGGGGTCGAGCACTGAAGCTTTCTTT
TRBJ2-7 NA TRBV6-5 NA CASTRDGLNYEQYF TGTGCCAGCACAAGAGACGGCCTCAACTACGAGCAGTACTTC
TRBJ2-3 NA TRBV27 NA CASSSQQGRADTQYF TGTGCCAGCAGCTCGCAACAGGGGAGGGCAGATACGCAGTATTTT
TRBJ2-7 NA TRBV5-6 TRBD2 CASSLIAGGKEQYF TGTGCCAGCAGCCTGATAGCGGGAGGGAAGGAGCAGTACTTC
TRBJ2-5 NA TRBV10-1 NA CASRTLEDQGTQYF TGCGCCAGCAGAACTTTGGAGGATCAGGGGACCCAGTACTTC
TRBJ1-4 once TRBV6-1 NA CASSWADSPEKLFF TGTGCCAGCAGTTGGGCGGACAGTCCTGAAAAACTGTTTTTT
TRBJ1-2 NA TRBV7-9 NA CASSLGLYGYTF TGTGCCAGCAGCTTGGGTCTGTATGGCTACACCTTC
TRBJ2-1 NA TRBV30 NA CAWRPDLGRYNEQFF TGTGCCTGGAGGCCCGACTTGGGACGGTACAATGAGCAGTTCTTC
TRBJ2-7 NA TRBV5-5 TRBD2 CASSLGLAGSYEQYF TGTGCCAGCAGCTTGGGGTTAGCGGGATCCTACGAGCAGTACTTC
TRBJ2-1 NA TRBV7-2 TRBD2 CASSLAASGRFNEQFF TGTGCCAGCAGCTTAGCGGCTAGCGGGAGGTTTAATGAGCAGTTCTTC
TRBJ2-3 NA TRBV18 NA CASSEVDTQYF TGTGCCAGCTCCGAGGTGGATACGCAGTATTTT
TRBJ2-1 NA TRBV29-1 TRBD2 CSVDPQALGGGNEQFF TGCAGCGTTGATCCGCAGGCGCTTGGGGGGGGCAATGAGCAGTTCTTC
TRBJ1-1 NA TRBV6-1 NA CASSEGAPNPEAFF TGTGCCAGCAGTGAAGGGGCGCCGAATCCTGAAGCTTTCTTT
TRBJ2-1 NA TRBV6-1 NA CASSRTHNSYNEQFF TGTGCCAGCAGTAGGACACACAATTCCTACAATGAGCAGTTCTTC
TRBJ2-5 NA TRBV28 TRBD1 CASSLGQGKWETQYF TGTGCCAGCAGTCTGGGACAGGGGAAATGGGAGACCCAGTACTTC
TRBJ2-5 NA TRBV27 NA CASSSYGSKQETQYF TGTGCCAGCAGTTCCTACGGGAGTAAACAAGAGACCCAGTACTTC
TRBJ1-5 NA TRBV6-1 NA CASRMLEDQPQHF TGTGCCAGCAGAATGTTGGAGGATCAGCCCCAGCATTTT
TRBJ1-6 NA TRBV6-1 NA CASSRTSSPLHF TGTGCCAGCAGCCGGACGTCGTCACCCCTCCACTTT
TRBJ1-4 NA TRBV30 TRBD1 CAWSEGQVASNEKLFF TGTGCCTGGAGTGAGGGACAGGTTGCATCTAATGAAAAACTGTTTTTT
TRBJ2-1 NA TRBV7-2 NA CASSLAGGFYNEQFF TGTGCCAGCAGCTTAGCAGGGGGTTTCTACAATGAGCAGTTCTTC
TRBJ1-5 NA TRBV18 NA CASSPIGQGSNQPQHF TGTGCCAGCTCACCCATTGGGCAGGGTAGCAATCAGCCCCAGCATTTT
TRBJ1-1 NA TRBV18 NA CASSPLQGNTEAFF TGTGCCAGCTCACCTTTGCAGGGGAACACTGAAGCTTTCTTT
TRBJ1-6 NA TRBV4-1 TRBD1 CASSQEITGQGRSPLHF TGCGCCAGCAGCCAAGAGATTACGGGACAGGGGCGATCACCCCTCCACTTT
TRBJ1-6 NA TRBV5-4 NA CASSLGNSYNSPLHF TGTGCCAGCAGCTTAGGTAACTCCTATAATTCACCCCTCCACTTT
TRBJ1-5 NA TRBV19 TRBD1 CASSIVRGGAAQPQHF TGTGCCAGTAGTATAGTGAGAGGGGGCGCGGCTCAGCCCCAGCATTTT
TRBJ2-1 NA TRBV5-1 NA CASSLESSVRGPSSYNEQFF TGCGCCAGCAGCTTGGAGTCATCCGTGAGGGGTCCTAGCTCCTACAATGAGCAGTTCTTC
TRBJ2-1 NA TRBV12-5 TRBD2 CASGLFPRAGVTNEQFF TGTGCTAGTGGTTTGTTCCCTAGGGCGGGAGTAACGAATGAGCAGTTCTTC
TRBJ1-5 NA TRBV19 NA CASTQTGLRQPQHF TGTGCCAGTACCCAAACAGGGTTACGGCAGCCCCAGCATTTT
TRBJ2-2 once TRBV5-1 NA CASSSDAAGTGELFF TGCGCCAGCAGCTCGGACGCCGCGGGCACCGGGGAGCTGTTTTTT
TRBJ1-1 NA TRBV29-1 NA CSVEGRENTEAFF TGCAGCGTTGAAGGCAGGGAGAACACTGAAGCTTTCTTT
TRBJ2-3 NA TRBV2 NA CASLATHTQYF TGTGCCTCCTTAGCGACCCATACGCAGTATTTT
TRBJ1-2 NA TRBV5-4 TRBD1 CASSLTDRVNGYTF TGTGCCAGCAGCTTGACGGACAGGGTGAACGGCTACACCTTC
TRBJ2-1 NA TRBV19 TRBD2 CASTSGVGSYNEQFF TGTGCCAGCACTAGCGGGGTAGGGTCCTACAATGAGCAGTTCTTC
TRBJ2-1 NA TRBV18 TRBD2 CASSPSSGGANEQFF TGTGCCAGCTCACCATCAAGCGGGGGGGCGAATGAGCAGTTCTTC
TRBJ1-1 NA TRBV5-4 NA CASSWGRLNTEAFF TGTGCCAGCAGCTGGGGACGTCTGAACACTGAAGCTTTCTTT
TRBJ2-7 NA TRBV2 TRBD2 CASSMGLAGDPQQYF TGTGCCAGCAGTATGGGACTAGCGGGAGATCCCCAGCAGTACTTC
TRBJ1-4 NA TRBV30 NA CAWSSGGTTSNEKLFF TGTGCCTGGAGTAGCGGGGGCACTACTTCTAATGAAAAACTGTTTTTT
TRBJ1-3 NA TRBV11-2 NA CASSLPSSGNTIYF TGTGCCAGCAGCTTACCAAGCTCTGGAAACACCATATATTTT
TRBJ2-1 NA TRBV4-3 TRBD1 CASSHRTGSSYNEQFF TGCGCCAGCAGCCACCGGACAGGGAGCTCCTACAATGAGCAGTTCTTC
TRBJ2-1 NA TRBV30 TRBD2 CAWSGTSLYNEQFF TGTGCCTGGTCCGGGACTAGCCTTTACAATGAGCAGTTCTTC
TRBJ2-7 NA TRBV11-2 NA CASSLGGPPNEQYF TGTGCCAGCAGCTTAGGAGGTCCGCCGAACGAGCAGTACTTC
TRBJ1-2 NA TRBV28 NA CASSTYPPDYTF TGTGCCAGCAGTACCTACCCCCCGGACTACACCTTC
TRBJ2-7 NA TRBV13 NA CASSPSPGRGMGEQYF TGTGCCAGCAGCCCCTCCCCGGGGCGGGGCATGGGTGAGCAGTACTTC
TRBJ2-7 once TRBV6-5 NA CASTLRGDSGEQYF TGTGCCAGCACCCTGCGAGGGGATTCGGGGGAGCAGTACTTC
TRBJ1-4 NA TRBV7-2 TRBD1 CASSQGQGSTNEKLFF TGTGCCAGCAGCCAAGGACAGGGGTCAACTAATGAAAAACTGTTTTTT
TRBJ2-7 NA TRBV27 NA CASSLGQGLYEQYF TGTGCCAGCAGTTTAGGGCAGGGCCTCTACGAGCAGTACTTC
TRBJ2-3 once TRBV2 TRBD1 CASSEWDRGGDTQYF TGTGCCAGCAGTGAGTGGGACAGGGGCGGGGATACGCAGTATTTT
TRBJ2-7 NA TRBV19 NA CASSITGDGSYEQYF TGTGCCAGTAGTATTACGGGTGACGGGTCCTACGAGCAGTACTTC